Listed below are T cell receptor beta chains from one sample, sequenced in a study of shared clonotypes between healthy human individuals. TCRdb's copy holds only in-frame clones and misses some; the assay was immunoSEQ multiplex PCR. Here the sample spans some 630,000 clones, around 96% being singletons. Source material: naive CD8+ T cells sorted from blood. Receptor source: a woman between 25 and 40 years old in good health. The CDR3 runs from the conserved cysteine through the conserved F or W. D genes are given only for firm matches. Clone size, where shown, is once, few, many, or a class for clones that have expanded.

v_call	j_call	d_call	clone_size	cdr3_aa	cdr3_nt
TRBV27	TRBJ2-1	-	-	CASSLSEGEHGDNEQFF	TGTGCCAGCAGTTTATCGGAGGGGGAACATGGGGACAATGAGCAGTTCTTC
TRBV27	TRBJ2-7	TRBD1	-	CASTPLGTGDYSYEQYF	TGTGCCAGCACCCCATTGGGGACAGGGGATTACTCCTACGAGCAGTACTTC
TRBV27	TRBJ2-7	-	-	CASSLHRDYEQYF	TGTGCCAGCAGTTTACACAGGGACTACGAGCAGTACTTC
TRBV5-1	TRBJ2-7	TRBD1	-	CASSPTLGGQGSYEQYF	TGCGCCAGCAGCCCAACTCTCGGGGGACAGGGCTCCTACGAGCAGTACTTC
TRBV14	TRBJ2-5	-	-	CASSQDLTGLGETQYF	TGTGCCAGCAGCCAAGATTTGACGGGGCTAGGGGAGACCCAGTACTTC
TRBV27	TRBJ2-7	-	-	CASTPEASIMDEQYF	TGTGCCAGCACCCCGGAAGCCAGTATTATGGACGAGCAGTACTTC
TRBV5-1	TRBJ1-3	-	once	CASSLGQSSGNTIYF	TGCGCCAGCAGCTTGGGGCAGAGCTCTGGAAACACCATATATTTT
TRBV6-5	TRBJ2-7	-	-	CASSYSGGKLDEQYF	TGTGCCAGCAGTTACTCTGGCGGGAAGCTCGACGAGCAGTACTTC
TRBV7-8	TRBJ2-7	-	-	CASSLAEGRNEQYF	TGTGCCAGCAGCTTAGCCGAGGGCCGGAACGAGCAGTACTTC
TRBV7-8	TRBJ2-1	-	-	CASSPPSRGNEQFF	TGTGCCAGCAGCCCCCCCTCTCGAGGCAATGAGCAGTTCTTC
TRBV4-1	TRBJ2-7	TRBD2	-	CASSQGSSGTSGSGEQYF	TGCGCCAGCAGCCAAGGCTCCTCCGGGACTAGCGGCAGCGGCGAGCAGTACTTC
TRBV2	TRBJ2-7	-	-	CARNRILAYEQYF	TGTGCCAGGAACAGGATCCTAGCCTACGAGCAGTACTTC
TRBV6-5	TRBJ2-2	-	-	CASSYGPHGELFF	TGTGCCAGCAGTTACGGACCCCACGGGGAGCTGTTTTTT
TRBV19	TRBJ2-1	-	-	CASSLDVGGIDEQFF	TGTGCCAGTAGTTTAGACGTGGGTGGGATAGATGAGCAGTTCTTC
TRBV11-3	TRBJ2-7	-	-	CASSLGTVGEQYF	TGTGCCAGCAGCTTAGGGACAGTTGGCGAGCAGTACTTC
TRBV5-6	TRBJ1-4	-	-	CASSHGEKLFF	TGTGCCAGCAGCCATGGTGAAAAACTGTTTTTT
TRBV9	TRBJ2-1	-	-	CASSVPWVPSLDEQFF	TGTGCCAGCAGCGTTCCCTGGGTGCCTTCCCTCGATGAGCAGTTCTTC
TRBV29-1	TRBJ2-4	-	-	CSVVRWTKNIQYF	TGCAGCGTTGTTCGATGGACAAAAAACATTCAGTACTTC
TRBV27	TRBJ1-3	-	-	CASSLSPWSGNTIYF	TGTGCCAGCAGTTTGTCCCCATGGTCCGGAAACACCATATATTTT
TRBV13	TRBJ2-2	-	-	CASSLAGNTGELFF	TGTGCCAGCAGCTTAGCGGGGAACACCGGGGAGCTGTTTTTT
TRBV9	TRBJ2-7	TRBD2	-	CASSAGLVYEQYF	TGTGCCAGCAGCGCGGGACTAGTCTACGAGCAGTACTTC
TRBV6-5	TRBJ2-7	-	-	CASRPDHPAYEQYF	TGTGCCAGCAGGCCGGACCATCCGGCCTACGAGCAGTACTTC
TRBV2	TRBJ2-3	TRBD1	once	CASSEGTGLPYTQYF	TGTGCCAGCAGTGAGGGGACAGGGTTGCCATATACGCAGTATTTT
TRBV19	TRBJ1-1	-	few	CASNLGMGAFF	TGTGCCAGTAATCTGGGGATGGGAGCTTTCTTT
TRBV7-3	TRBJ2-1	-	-	CASSLTGNNEQFF	TGTGCCAGCAGCTTAACAGGAAACAATGAGCAGTTCTTC
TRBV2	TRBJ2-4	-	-	CASSELRADSLAKNIQYF	TGTGCCAGCAGTGAACTTCGTGCGGACAGCCTAGCCAAAAACATTCAGTACTTC